The 8 T cell receptor beta chains below were found in one sample sequenced in a study of blood T cell repertoires in COVID-19 (TCRdb year 2020). Library method: the immunoSEQ multiplex PCR assay. TCRdb mirrors the immuneACCESS table, restricted to in-frame sequences. Some clones are absent from its copies; in checked studies, under half trace to an unresolved V gene, and the reason for the others is unknown. A total of 130,000 to 150,000 clones appear in this sample, around four fifths of them only once. The ten largest clones take up about 39% of the sample. Sequences were obtained from peripheral blood. These receptors all come from a human donor in a cohort sampled during active COVID-19.

This chain uses TRBV9 with TRBJ2-7; TRBD1 matches at 9 bases. V was pared by 3 bases and J by 2 bases, with 6 bases of the junction left unmatched. CDR3 size: 15 residues. CDR1 and CDR2 (germline): SGDLS, YYNGEE. The CDR3 DNA is TGTGCCAGCAGCGCGACAGGGGGGCCGACCTACGAGCAGTACTTC. It codes for CASSATGGPTYEQYF.

This chain uses TRBV27 with TRBJ1-5, with no clear D. The V and J ends lost 2 bases and 2 bases respectively, with 4 bases between them. The germline V gene encodes CDR1 MNHEY and CDR2 SMNVEV (reference sequence). This CDR3 region has 13 residues. CDR3 loop: CASSLRGNQPQHF. The CDR3 bases are TGTGCCAGCAGTTTACGGGGCAATCAGCCCCAGCATTTT.

V usage is TRBV27 and J usage is TRBJ1-1; D gene uncertain. The CDR3 spans 14 residues. CDR1 MNHEY and CDR2 SMNVEV come from the germline V gene (reference sequence). V was trimmed by 2 bases and J by 4 bases, leaving 11 bases between them. The CDR3 reads CASSLLARGTEAFF. The CDR3 DNA follows: TGTGCCAGCAGTTTACTCGCCCGGGGCACTGAAGCTTTCTTT.

The chain combines TRBV3-1 (or the pseudogene TRBV3-2) with TRBJ1-6; D gene ambiguous. The germline CDR1 and CDR2 sequences are LGHDT and YNNKEL (reference sequence). V was shortened by 2 bases and J by 8 bases, with 4 bases between the two germline ends. This CDR3 is built from 12 residues. CDR3 amino acids: CASSQLYSPLHF. The CDR3, as DNA: TGTGCCAGCAGCCAACTATATTCACCCCTCCACTTT.

This chain connects TRBV30 to TRBJ2-2, with TRBD1 as a possible D gene (5 bases). V was clipped by 3 bases and J by 4 bases, with 9 bases between them. The CDR3 has 13 amino acids. Germline V gene data show CDR1 as GTSNPN and CDR2 as SVGIG (reference sequence). The CDR3 protein is CAWRMDITGELFF. The CDR3 DNA reads TGTGCCTGGAGGATGGACATCACCGGGGAGCTGTTTTTT. Drawing the rest from reference TRBV30 and TRBJ2-2, the complete variable domain is SQTIHQWPATLVQPVGSPLSLECTVEGTSNPNLYWYRQAAGRGLQLLFYSVGIGQISSEVPQNLSASRPQDRQFILSSKKLLLSDSGFYLCAWRMDITGELFFGEGSRLTVL.

The chain employs TRBV5-1 and TRBJ2-5; 11 bases map to TRBD1. The CDR3 covers 17 residues. Trimming removed 1 base from V and 5 bases from J; junction bases left unmatched: 10. CDR1 is SGHRS and CDR2 is YFSETQ in the germline V gene. The CDR3 region has the DNA TGCGCCAGCAGCTTGTCGTGGACAGGGGGCGCGTATGAGACCCAGTACTTC. Translated, it gives CASSLSWTGGAYETQYF.

CDR3 bases: TGTGCCAGCAGCCAGAGAAATTCACCCCTCCACTTT. Translated, it gives CASSQRNSPLHF. The chain links TRBV3-1 (or the pseudogene TRBV3-2) to TRBJ1-6; D ambiguous. Trimming stripped 3 bases from V and 7 bases from J, with 4 bases between. Germline CDR1 and CDR2: LGHDT and YNNKEL (reference sequence). This CDR3 spans 12 amino acids.

The rearrangement joins TRBV6-5 to TRBJ2-7; 7 bases align to TRBD2. The CDR3 is 16 residues long. V was pared by 0 bases and J by 3 bases, with 8 bases of the junction left unmatched. Germline V lookup: CDR1 MNHEY, CDR2 SVGAGI. The CDR3 sequence is CASSYSGGGVLYEQYF. CDR3 bases: TGTGCCAGCAGTTACTCTGGCGGGGGAGTACTCTACGAGCAGTACTTC.